The subject of this entry is one TCR beta chain. Sequenced by immunoSEQ multiplex PCR; TCRdb stores in-frame clones only, minus some. Of roughly 80,000 clones in the sample, 93% are singletons; the top ten hold roughly 2.5%. The V gene lost 5 bases and the J gene lost 5 bases, with 13 bases spanning the gap. Germline assignment: CDR1 MGHDK and CDR2 SYGVNS. This CDR3 contains 14 residues. The data were taken from a study of T cell changes during pregnancy in multiple sclerosis. The chain couples TRBV25-1 to TRBJ2-1, with D possibly matching TRBD2 (6 bases). The specimen comprised peripheral blood, sampled in the second trimester of pregnancy. The receptor comes from a female donor with multiple sclerosis, enrolled in a pregnancy study. The CDR3 DNA follows: TGTGCCAGCAGTATTCCGGGCGGGAACAATGAGCAGTTCTTC. Protein product: CASSIPGGNNEQFF.